The clone carrying this T cell receptor beta chain has at least ten counts. Its matching antigen is unknown. These data originate in a study of T cells in Graves' hyperthyroidism and ophthalmopathy. Notes on the study in general: Model output signaled ophthalmopathy a median about seven months ahead of onset.

Exclusion of patients followed from uncontrolled infection, other autoimmune disease, pregnancy or lactation. CDR3 length: 15 amino acids. The trim removed 4 bases at V and 0 bases at J, leaving 3 bases unmatched. Germline assignment: CDR1 SGHRS and CDR2 YFSETQ. There were TCR beta CDR3 regions amplified from RNA transcripts. TCR CDR3 underwent first-round RT-PCR with the HTBI primer set. TCRdb reprocessed the multiplex PCR reads with MiXCR, giving one entry per CDR3 protein. There are under 350,000 distinct CDR3 sequences in the sample; 15% to 20% occur only once, and around 47% lies in the top ten. Sequencing was done on a sample of blood. The sequence came from a woman between 50 and 59 years old with Graves' hyperthyroidism. V usage is TRBV5-1 and J usage is TRBJ2-1; 8 bases line up with TRBD2. CDR3 in amino acids: CASSPGGISYNEQFF. The CDR3 DNA follows: TGCGCCAGCAGCCCGGGGGGGATCTCCTACAATGAGCAGTTCTTC.